A single sample is the source of the 29 T cell receptor beta chains below, sequenced in a study of T-cell memory formation after mild COVID-19 (dated by TCRdb to the early 2020s). Library method: 5' RACE. The sample was run on an Illumina NovaSeq 6000. TCRdb trimmed the raw reads at Q25, called clones with MiXCR and kept productive beta chains. Every CDR3 protein is listed once, alongside the most common genes and DNA of its rows. The sample table holds around 150,000 distinct CDR3 sequences, of which 11% were seen once. The top ten hold approximately 3.4% of the sample. The source material was PBMCs or a T cell subset sorted from them (not recorded which). The receptors shown here come from a man aged 18 to 29 who had mild COVID-19 (a few samples of this study predate the infection). The sample titles of this study are shuffled in the database, so cell type and time point are left out; the donor was told from shared clones.

This clonotype was counted a few times. The gene calls are TRBV6-5 and TRBJ1-3; tentatively, D is TRBD1 (5 bases). The CDR3 totals 15 residues. Trimming left V 2 bases short and J 6 bases short, with 14 bases between. CDR1 and CDR2 from the germline V gene are MNHEY and SVGAGI. CDR3 in amino acids: CASSYEAGPVNTIYF. CDR3 in DNA: TGTGCCAGCAGTTACGAAGCGGGGCCGGTAAACACCATATATTTT.

The V and J genes are TRBV3-1 and TRBJ2-3; 9 nucleotides agree with TRBD1. The trim removed 6 bases at V and 5 bases at J, leaving 3 bases unmatched. The CDR3 has 13 residues. The germline gives CDR1 LGHDT, CDR2 YNNKEL (reference sequence). CDR3 region: CASSVTGGDTQYF. The CDR3 nucleotides are TGTGCCAGCAGTGTGACAGGGGGAGATACGCAGTATTTT.

The chain employs TRBV6-2 or TRBV6-3 and TRBJ1-2; tentatively, D is TRBD1 (5 bases). From germline, CDR1 is MNHEY and CDR2 SVGEGT. The CDR3 covers 12 residues. V lost 10 bases and J 3 bases, leaving 12 bases between the germline ends. This CDR3 reads CATTDNYYGYTF. CDR3 nucleotides: TGTGCCACCACGGACAATTACTATGGCTACACCTTC.

The chain links TRBV5-6 to TRBJ2-3; D ambiguous. CDR1 and CDR2 from the germline V gene are SGHDT and YYEEEE. The length of the CDR3 is 15 residues. The V end was cut by 1 base, the J end by 3 bases, with 12 bases between. The CDR3 loop is CASSLFQMGTDTQYF. CDR3 in DNA: TGTGCCAGCAGCTTGTTCCAGATGGGGACAGATACGCAGTATTTT.

This clonotype occurred a few times. DNA for the CDR3: TGTGCCAGCAGTGGGCCGGACATCCCGGGTAATTCACCCCTCCACTTT. Translation: CASSGPDIPGNSPLHF. The chain joins TRBV6-1 to TRBJ1-6; D perhaps matches TRBD1 (5 bases). CDR1 MNHNS and CDR2 SASEGT come from the germline V gene. V lost 4 bases and J lost 6, with 16 bases in between. The CDR3 spans 16 residues.

This CDR3 is CSVSGGGQPQHF. The CDR3 bases are TGCAGTGTATCCGGGGGGGGCCAGCCCCAGCATTTT. The chain is built from TRBV20-1 and TRBJ1-5, with D possibly matching TRBD1 (6 bases). From germline, CDR1 is DFQATT and CDR2 SNEGSKA (reference sequence). The V end lost 7 bases, the J end lost 7 bases, and 14 bases lay between the germline ends. This CDR3 has 12 amino acids.

In this sample, this clonotype turned up many times. The rearrangement links TRBV11-2 to TRBJ2-5, with D maybe TRBD2 (5 bases). Germline values: CDR1 SGHAT, CDR2 FQNNGV. The CDR3 is 14 amino acids. Deletions cut 5 bases from V and 5 bases from J, with 15 bases between. The CDR3 reads CASSTARGWETQYF. The CDR3 coding sequence is TGTGCCAGCAGCACCGCTAGAGGGTGGGAGACCCAGTACTTC.

V is TRBV7-2 and J is TRBJ2-2, with a weak D call TRBD1 (6 bases). The germline V and J ends were trimmed by 5 bases and 0 bases, with 19 bases remaining between them. CDR1 and CDR2 from the germline V gene are SGHTA and FQGNSA. The CDR3 loop spans 18 amino acids. The CDR3 region has the DNA TGTGCCAGCAGCACAATCACAAGACAGGTCTCGAACACCGGGGAGCTGTTTTTT. The encoded protein is CASSTITRQVSNTGELFF.

This clonotype was seen a handful of times. The genes are TRBV7-2 and TRBJ2-2, with D tentatively TRBD1 (6 bases). V was shortened by 5 bases and J by 7 bases, with 20 bases between the two germline ends. The CDR3 runs 16 residues. The germline V gene has CDR1 SGHTA and CDR2 FQGNSA. The CDR3 reads CASSLTGTAGFGELFF. In DNA, the CDR3 is TGTGCCAGCAGCCTCACAGGGACCGCAGGTTTCGGGGAGCTGTTTTTT.

The chain links TRBV10-3 to TRBJ2-2; 8 bases agree with TRBD1. The CDR3 contains 13 residues. After removal of 6 bases from V and 6 bases from J, the junction contained 3 bases not matched to a gene. CDR1 is ENHRY and CDR2 is SYGVKD in the germline V gene. The CDR3 loop reads CAISDRGPGELFF. The CDR3 DNA reads as TGTGCCATCAGCGACAGGGGTCCCGGGGAGCTGTTTTTT.

This sequence joins TRBV7-2 and TRBJ2-5; perhaps D is TRBD1 or TRBD2 (5 bases each). V dropped 7 bases and J dropped 6 bases, with 15 bases sitting between them. This CDR3 has 13 residues. Germline CDR1 and CDR2: SGHTA and FQGNSA. The CDR3 DNA reads as TGTGCCAGCACCTCGGGACCAATGAAGACCCAGTACTTC. Protein product: CASTSGPMKTQYF.

The sample holds a few counts of this clonotype. The chain uses TRBV7-2 and TRBJ1-5; weak D call: TRBD1 (6 bases). The germline V gene encodes CDR1 SGHTA and CDR2 FQGNSA. The CDR3 totals 20 residues. The V and J ends lost 0 bases and 0 bases respectively, with 21 bases between them. CDR3 amino acids: CASSLASGHSRRDSNQPQHF. The DNA of the CDR3 is TGTGCCAGCAGCTTAGCATCGGGACACTCCAGACGGGATAGCAATCAGCCCCAGCATTTT.

This clonotype was recorded at least ten times. V and J are TRBV4-2 and TRBJ2-7; the match to TRBD1 covers 8 bases. Losses at the gene ends were 3 bases for V and 12 bases for J; bases not matched to a gene: 13. Per the germline V gene, CDR1 is LGHNA and CDR2 is YNFKEQ. CDR3 length: 14 amino acids. This CDR3 reads CASSQTGTGDVGYF. In nucleotides, the CDR3 is TGTGCCAGCAGCCAGACCGGGACAGGCGATGTGGGGTACTTC.

For the CDR3, the DNA is TGCGCCAGCAGCCAAGAAGGGACTTCCACAGATACGCAGTATTTT. This encodes CASSQEGTSTDTQYF. The chain uses TRBV4-3 and TRBJ2-3; D may be TRBD2 (6 bases). With 0 bases removed from V and 2 bases from J, the gap between germline ends came to 9 bases. The CDR3 totals 15 residues. Germline-derived CDR1 and CDR2 are LGHNA and YSLEER.

The chain uses TRBV5-1 and TRBJ2-1, with D unclear. The CDR3 length is 14 residues. Germline values: CDR1 SGHRS, CDR2 YFSETQ. V was trimmed by 5 bases and J by 10 bases, leaving 19 bases between them. CDR3 DNA sequence: TGCGCCAGCAGGGGCACGGACCGTCTCTCGGAGCAGTTCTTC. This encodes CASRGTDRLSEQFF.

This rearrangement joins TRBV6-5 to TRBJ2-3, with TRBD2 matching over 9 bases. Trimming at V came to 11 bases and at J to 1 base, leaving 7 bases not matched to a gene. Per the germline V gene, CDR1 is MNHEY and CDR2 is SVGAGI. This CDR3 comprises 14 residues. The CDR3 is CASKTSGGTDTQYF. CDR3 DNA: TGTGCCTCCAAGACTAGCGGAGGCACAGATACGCAGTATTTT.

The rearrangement joins TRBV5-1 to TRBJ2-3; D uncertain. The V end lost 6 bases, the J end lost 6 bases, and 11 bases lay between the germline ends. The CDR3 is made up of 12 amino acids. CDR1 SGHRS and CDR2 YFSETQ come from the germline V gene. The CDR3 nucleotides are TGCGCCAGCACTCAAAGTGGGGATACGCAGTATTTT. Its translation is CASTQSGDTQYF.

The V and J genes are TRBV11-2 and TRBJ2-1; D possibly corresponds to TRBD2 (5 bases). Trimming pared 1 base from V and 10 bases from J, leaving 11 bases between. The germline V gene has CDR1 SGHAT and CDR2 FQNNGV. The CDR3 spans 13 residues. The CDR3 region is CASSLGGPGEQFF. As DNA, the CDR3 is TGTGCCAGCAGCTTAGGCGGTCCGGGAGAGCAGTTCTTC.

Only a few counts were recorded for this clonotype. V usage is TRBV2 and J usage is TRBJ2-5; weak D call: TRBD2 (6 bases). Trimming removed 2 bases at V and 4 bases at J, with 8 bases between. CDR3 length: 13 amino acids. Per the germline V gene, CDR1 is SNHLY and CDR2 is FYNNEI. In DNA form, the CDR3 reads TGTGCCAGCAGTGAAAACGGGGGAGAGACCCAGTACTTC. Its protein product is CASSENGGETQYF.

The chain is built from TRBV27 and TRBJ2-7; 7 bases map to TRBD1. The germline V gene encodes CDR1 MNHEY and CDR2 SMNVEV (reference sequence). The CDR3 contains 16 residues. Trimming took 4 bases from V and 2 from J; bases not matched to a gene: 11. This CDR3 is CASSSPPRGKTYEQYF. In DNA form, the CDR3 reads TGTGCCAGCAGTTCTCCCCCCAGGGGGAAGACCTACGAGCAGTACTTC.

The chain combines TRBV19 with TRBJ1-1, with 7 bases lining up with TRBD1. Germline values: CDR1 LNHDA, CDR2 SQIVND (reference sequence). The junction had 5 bases not matched to a gene; V was cut back by 7 bases and J by 6 bases. This CDR3 spans 12 amino acids. For the CDR3, the DNA is TGTGCCAGTATCCGGGACAGAGCTGAAGCTTTCTTT. Protein product: CASIRDRAEAFF.

This chain uses TRBV2 with TRBJ1-2, with D perhaps TRBD1 (5 bases). Germline V lookup: CDR1 SNHLY, CDR2 FYNNEI. V lost 2 bases and J 3 bases, leaving 10 bases between the germline ends. This CDR3 spans 14 amino acids. The CDR3 region is CASSEQGGDYGYTF. The DNA for the CDR3 is TGTGCCAGCAGTGAACAGGGTGGGGACTATGGCTACACCTTC.

This sequence joins TRBV5-1 and TRBJ2-1; TRBD2 agrees at 12 bases. The CDR3 extends over 15 amino acids. V trimming: 3 bases; J trimming: 8 bases; junction bases outside the gene matches: 6. CDR1 and CDR2 from the germline V gene are SGHRS and YFSETQ. Written as DNA, the CDR3 is TGCGCCAGCAGCTACGGACTAGCGGGGTTAGATGAGCAGTTCTTC. Protein product: CASSYGLAGLDEQFF.

V and J are TRBV7-3 and TRBJ2-7, with TRBD1 matching over 10 bases. Germline V gives CDR1 SGHTA, CDR2 FQGTGA. The V segment lost 5 bases and the J segment 5 bases; nucleotides outside the gene matches: 6. The CDR3 length is 14 residues. The CDR3 DNA sequence: TGTGCCAGCAGCCCCCGACAGGGGGCGGACGAGCAGTACTTC. This sequence encodes CASSPRQGADEQYF.

V is TRBV18 and J is TRBJ2-7; D is unresolved. The V end was cut by 2 bases, the J end by 3 bases, with 8 bases between. In germline, CDR1 is KGHSH, CDR2 LQKENI. This CDR3 region has 13 residues. CDR3 loop: CASSPLRNYEQYF. The CDR3 coding sequence is TGTGCCAGCTCACCATTGCGGAACTACGAGCAGTACTTC.

This chain joins TRBV18 and TRBJ2-7; maybe TRBD2 (6 bases). From germline, CDR1 is KGHSH and CDR2 LQKENI. V gave up 3 bases and J gave up 6 bases, with 12 bases separating them. The CDR3 length is 13 residues. The CDR3 nucleotides are TGTGCCAGCTCACCGGCGGGGCGAAGCGAGCAGTACGTC. This codes for CASSPAGRSEQYV.

This clonotype was observed many times. V and J are TRBV7-8 and TRBJ1-6, with D uncertain. The CDR3 is made up of 15 amino acids. Germline V gene lookup returns CDR1 SGHVS and CDR2 FQNEAQ. V lost 1 base, J lost 0 bases, and 4 bases lay in between. The CDR3 is CASSLGSSYNSPLHF. The CDR3 region has the DNA TGTGCCAGCAGCTTAGGCAGCTCCTATAATTCACCCCTCCACTTT.

V and J are TRBV29-1 and TRBJ2-3, with TRBD2 identical over 7 bases. The CDR3 totals 14 residues. V trimming: 7 bases; J trimming: 6 bases; junction bases outside the gene matches: 13. Germline loops: CDR1 SQVTM, CDR2 ANQGSEA. DNA of the CDR3: TGCAGCGCAGACGATGTGCTGACTAGCGATACGCAGTATTTT. Translating it yields CSADDVLTSDTQYF.

The chain has TRBV5-6 and TRBJ1-1; D gene unclear. This CDR3 has 13 amino acids. Germline V gene lookup returns CDR1 SGHDT and CDR2 YYEEEE. Trimming removed 4 bases from V and 7 bases from J, with 14 bases in between. The CDR3 is CASSRGGIHEAFF. Here the CDR3 DNA reads TGTGCCAGCAGCCGAGGAGGGATTCATGAAGCTTTCTTT.